This T cell receptor (beta chain) originates from a study of shared clonotypes between healthy human individuals (TCRdb year 2020). With respect to the entire study: The cohort included three men and a couple of women between 18 and 49 years of age. Per donor, three plates each were used for CD4 naive and CD4 memory, two for CD8 naive, and one for CD8 memory. Blood TCR repertoires of 5 or 6 healthy adults were deeply sequenced to estimate repertoire size and the extent of clonotype sharing between individuals. Libraries were prepared and TCR repertoires were sequenced by different laboratories using diverse techniques, in order to increase sequencing depth and limit assay-specific biases. Per donor, leukapheresis produced somewhere between about 0.8 and 9.5 billion PBMCs.

The donors were healthy, HIV-negative adults with no recently reported acute infections or vaccinations. Only Caucasian adults living in Nashville, Tennessee, USA were represented among the donors. Magnetic negative selection was used to enrich CD4+ T cells, after which naive cells were positively selected on CD45RA and the negative fraction became the memory subset. Blood was collected by leukapheresis, and PBMCs were isolated by Ficoll-Histopaque density gradient centrifugation and then cryopreserved in liquid nitrogen vapor phase. Analytical flow cytometry was used to check the purity and quantity of each magnetically sorted T cell population. Genomic DNA was isolated from each sorted fraction and quantified by UV absorbance on a Nanodrop 2000c. Concerning this clone itself: There is no known antigen for this receptor. Base qualities are not at hand, and no much larger clone is one base apart.

TCR CDR3 regions were amplified from genomic DNA by multiplex PCR using the deep immunoSEQ assay. Extracted genomic DNA from each cell subset was spread evenly across all wells of several immunoSEQ 96-well plates, with each plate serving as a replicate. For sorted subsets, approximately 200 ng of genomic DNA, equivalent to roughly 33,000 T cell genomes, went into each replicate PCR. Purified libraries were measured with a Qubit 3.0 fluorometer, size-checked on a Bioanalyzer 2100, and measured again with the KAPA Library Quantification kit. A separate single-read 150-cycle Illumina NextSeq 550 flow cell was used to sequence each immunoSEQ 96-well plate. Concerning the study's data processing: Because the immunoSEQ output included only junctional sequences and no quality scores, the filtering could not be the same as the filtering used for full-length reads. To assign V/J genes and CDR3, sequences were annotated against IMGT germline references using PyIR, a Python wrapper for IgBLAST v1.9. Any read was removed if the V/J assignment was weak (E-value above 1e-6), the CDR3 was missing, or the read contained stop codons, out-of-frame junctions, or ambiguous translated residues. V3J clonotypes were defined as sequences sharing an identical inferred V gene, J gene, and CDR3 amino acid sequence. To compute the percentage overlap between repertoires, the number of shared unique clonotypes was divided by the size of the smaller repertoire. RTK rarefaction, the Chao1 estimator, and Recon v2.1 estimates of unobserved clonotypes were used to assess repertoire richness. Generation probabilities for all TCRbeta clonotypes obtained by the gDNA method from a handful of donors were computed using OLGA. In its TCRdb copy, this immuneACCESS table keeps in-frame sequences only and misses some clones. Where compared with another copy, unresolved V genes explain less than half of these, and the others have no known cause. The D gene and trimming were derived from the DNA, and the V and J assignments and clone size from that table. In this sample the table shows over 2 million clones, under 95% of which occur a single time. Around 0.38% of the sample lies in the top ten.

Overall study outcomes, separate from this receptor: Even with the large sequencing depth, rarefaction of the sorted-subset datasets indicated that sequencing was incomplete. About 5% of naive CD4, approximately 3.7% of naive CD8, roughly 2.5% of memory CD4, and about 0.4% of memory CD8 clonotypes were shared across a few donors. Based on pairwise subsampling, the degree of clonotype sharing among donors was expected to be affected by sequencing depth. Naive subsets generally had larger estimated clonotype richness than memory subsets. Because the study included only a small number of donors, the genetic and exposure-history diversity represented was limited. Sampling was limited to blood, and TCR repertoires in tissue likely differ from TCR repertoires in blood. Higher generation probabilities were observed for clonotypes shared by all four sorted-subset donors than for non-shared clonotypes.

CDR1 and CDR2 are drawn from the germline V gene: SGHRS, YFSETQ. The V end gives up 2 bases and the J end 5 bases, leaving 7 bases in the junction not matched to a gene. The CDR3 runs 15 amino acids, cysteine and phenylalanine included. Only CDR3 DNA remains: 45 bases, in frame from the first base. The source material was naive CD4+ T cells from PBMCs. The cell subset or site label, as the study defines it: CD45RA+ positively selected. The clonotype was recovered from a man in his late teens or twenties in good health. Some clones in this sample may be carry-over from other donors' samples. The sequence links TRBV5-1 to TRBJ2-3; TRBD2 fits 8 bases in the junction. The CDR3 here reads CASSFTGLAVDTQYF. The nucleotide sequence is TGCGCCAGCAGCTTCACTGGACTAGCCGTAGATACGCAGTATTTT.